The clone carrying this TCR beta chain has ten or more counts. Its antigen remains unknown. Per germline, CDR1 DFQATT and CDR2 SNEGSKA (reference sequence). The V segment lost 3 bases and the J segment 7 bases; nucleotides outside the gene matches: 10. The CDR3 is 14 amino acids. The data are from a study of Graves' ophthalmopathy and Graves' hyperthyroidism. If no ophthalmopathy appeared within 18 months of follow-up, hyperthyroidism was termed stable. Using RNA transcripts, the TCR beta CDR3 regions were amplified. RT-PCR was first run with HTBI primers, then multiplex PCR in a second round. Each CDR3 protein gets one entry after TCRdb re-called the multiplex PCR reads with MiXCR. This sample has hundreds of thousands of distinct CDR3 sequences, with roughly 15% found just once. Study-level points and caveats: The model's prediction of ophthalmopathy progression had just over 70% sensitivity and around 78% specificity.

The V call is TRBV20-1, the J call TRBJ2-7; 9 bases agree with TRBD1. The material sequenced was peripheral blood. This TCR came from a woman in her late teens or twenties with stable Graves' hyperthyroidism. The CDR3 coding sequence is TGCAGTGCTAGTCCAAGGACAGGGGCGGGGGAGCAGTACTTC. Translated: CSASPRTGAGEQYF.